Listed below are T cell receptor beta chains from one sample, sequenced in a study of shared clonotypes between healthy human individuals. The method was immunoSEQ multiplex PCR; TCRdb's version includes in-frame clones alone and lacks a portion of them. The sample includes about 1.5 million clones, approximately 98% of them seen just once. Sample: naive CD4+ T cells sorted from blood. These receptor sequences come from a man aged 25-45 years in good health. CDR3s include the opening cysteine and the closing phenylalanine or tryptophan.

v_gene: TRBV2; j_gene: TRBJ2-5; CDR3aa: CASTDVGPQETQYF
v_gene: TRBV10-2; j_gene: TRBJ1-5; CDR3aa: CASSETTGVGNQPQHF
v_gene: TRBV6-4; j_gene: TRBJ2-7; CDR3aa: CASSARDGIYEQYF
v_gene: TRBV28; j_gene: TRBJ2-1; CDR3aa: CASRSTSGRSYNEQFF
v_gene: TRBV5-1; j_gene: TRBJ2-3; CDR3aa: CASSLGASPDTDTQYF
v_gene: TRBV19; j_gene: TRBJ2-3; CDR3aa: CASSVGAGTDTQYF
v_gene: TRBV28; j_gene: TRBJ1-1; CDR3aa: CASSLVGRTEAFF
v_gene: TRBV7-9; j_gene: TRBJ2-3; CDR3aa: CASSLHGDTQYF
v_gene: TRBV6-5; j_gene: TRBJ1-4; CDR3aa: CASSPVFREKLFF
v_gene: TRBV4-3; j_gene: TRBJ1-4; CDR3aa: CASSLRQGDTNEKLFF
v_gene: TRBV7-9; j_gene: TRBJ2-7; CDR3aa: CASSSGLAGYEQYF
v_gene: TRBV7-7; j_gene: TRBJ2-2; CDR3aa: CASSQDRRAGELFF
v_gene: TRBV7-2; j_gene: TRBJ1-3; CDR3aa: CATSRGQINTIYF
v_gene: TRBV7-9; j_gene: TRBJ2-1; CDR3aa: CASSFSTSGYNEQFF
v_gene: TRBV11-2; j_gene: TRBJ1-1; CDR3aa: CASSATGALNTEAFF
v_gene: TRBV7-9; j_gene: TRBJ2-7; CDR3aa: CASRSGQGSYEQYF
v_gene: TRBV19; j_gene: TRBJ2-6; CDR3aa: CASSPLGQALFSGANVLTF
v_gene: TRBV15; j_gene: TRBJ2-1; CDR3aa: CATSRGRLAGVSNEQFF
v_gene: TRBV19; j_gene: TRBJ1-5; CDR3aa: CASSITGYFEPQHF
v_gene: TRBV7-9; j_gene: TRBJ1-1; CDR3aa: CASSSDRGRILNTEAFF
v_gene: TRBV5-1; j_gene: TRBJ2-3; CDR3aa: CASSFQVAPTDTQYF
v_gene: TRBV27; j_gene: TRBJ2-7; CDR3aa: CASRRQGSYEQYF
v_gene: TRBV4-1; j_gene: TRBJ1-1; CDR3aa: CASSQTGTPRNTEAFF
v_gene: TRBV11-2; j_gene: TRBJ1-4; CDR3aa: CASSLLDGREKLFF
v_gene: TRBV6-1; j_gene: TRBJ2-4; CDR3aa: CASSASGGPVNIQYF
v_gene: TRBV30; j_gene: TRBJ2-5; CDR3aa: CAWSVGEPGRETQYF
v_gene: TRBV6-5; j_gene: TRBJ2-6; CDR3aa: CASSYSAGSGANVLTF
v_gene: TRBV18; j_gene: TRBJ1-1; CDR3aa: CASSPPSGSNTEAFF
v_gene: TRBV7-9; j_gene: TRBJ1-1; CDR3aa: CASSANRIGF
v_gene: TRBV5-1; j_gene: TRBJ1-1; CDR3aa: CASRKFGKENTEAFF
v_gene: TRBV18; j_gene: TRBJ2-3; CDR3aa: CASSPRLGEADTQYF
v_gene: TRBV18; j_gene: TRBJ2-2; CDR3aa: CASSRDRDTGELFF
v_gene: TRBV18; j_gene: TRBJ2-7; CDR3aa: CASSQTGGTYEQYF
v_gene: TRBV10-2; j_gene: TRBJ1-1; CDR3aa: CASSLQGAQGEAFF
v_gene: TRBV6-6; j_gene: TRBJ2-5; CDR3aa: CASRQQMAQYF
v_gene: TRBV2; j_gene: TRBJ2-1; CDR3aa: CASSVGQGVYNEQFF
v_gene: TRBV7-2; j_gene: TRBJ2-1; CDR3aa: CASSQNSGGYNEQFF
v_gene: TRBV5-1; j_gene: TRBJ2-7; CDR3aa: CASSSDRLSNEQYF
v_gene: TRBV29-1; j_gene: TRBJ2-2; CDR3aa: CSVEENGLAFF
v_gene: TRBV25-1; j_gene: TRBJ2-3; CDR3aa: CASSEWTGGTDTQYF
v_gene: TRBV5-4; j_gene: TRBJ2-3; CDR3aa: CASIQRGHSTDTQYF
v_gene: TRBV2; j_gene: TRBJ2-1; CDR3aa: CASSPRGPGNEQFF
v_gene: TRBV7-3; j_gene: TRBJ1-3; CDR3aa: CASSLWGGPGNTIYF
v_gene: TRBV5-1; j_gene: TRBJ1-2; CDR3aa: CASSLEAELNGYTF
v_gene: TRBV7-2; j_gene: TRBJ2-5; CDR3aa: CASSFQGRQETQYF
v_gene: TRBV5-5; j_gene: TRBJ2-7; CDR3aa: CASSLELGASYEQYF
v_gene: TRBV5-1; j_gene: TRBJ1-2; CDR3aa: CASRPIGTDYGYTF
v_gene: TRBV6-4; j_gene: TRBJ2-1; CDR3aa: CASSTNGGTGNEQFF
v_gene: TRBV19; j_gene: TRBJ2-3; CDR3aa: CASSSGVGHVRGTQYF